Sequencing of this T cell receptor (beta chain) was carried out in a study of T cell changes during pregnancy in multiple sclerosis. Germline V gene lookup returns CDR1 WNHNN and CDR2 SYGVQD (reference sequence). The CDR3 consists of 16 residues. V shed 1 base and J 10 bases; nucleotides not matched to a gene: 7. Generated by immunoSEQ multiplex PCR, the TCRdb table keeps only in-frame clones and is missing some. The top ten hold about 1.5% of the sample, which has almost 95,000 clones, more than 85% seen once. This chain links TRBV10-1 with TRBJ2-1; 13 bases align to TRBD2. This TCR was recovered from a female donor with multiple sclerosis, enrolled in a pregnancy study. The sequencing here drew on peripheral blood, taken in the first trimester of pregnancy. The CDR3 DNA reads as TGCGCCAGCAGTGAGTATCGACTAGCGGGAGGAATCGAGCAGTTCTTC. Its translation is CASSEYRLAGGIEQFF.